These 20 T cell receptor beta chains were all obtained from the same sample, sequenced in a study of a mutant IDH1 vaccine in newly diagnosed glioma. TCRdb's table, derived via immunoSEQ multiplex PCR, lists solely in-frame clones and lacks some. The sample holds some 57,000 clones, approximately 80% seen once. Antigen specificity for these receptors is unknown. Sample time point: week 47, end of study. In every dose of vaccine, 300 ug of mutant IDH1 20-mer peptide was given alongside topical imiquimod. This material consisted of PBMCs, taken from a glioma patient whose treatment included an IDH1 peptide vaccine. All receptors come from a woman in her 40s with glioma. Some clones in this sample may be carry-over from other donors' samples.

The gene calls are TRBV10-1 and TRBJ2-1; TRBD1 agrees at 7 bases. The CDR3 runs to 15 residues. The junction had 14 bases not matched to a gene; V was cut back by 7 bases and J by 8 bases. Per the germline V gene, CDR1 is WNHNN and CDR2 is SYGVQD (reference sequence). The chain's CDR3 is CASTPQGLPRDEQFF. In DNA, the CDR3 is TGCGCCAGCACACCACAGGGGCTCCCCAGGGATGAGCAGTTCTTC.

The rearrangement uses TRBV7-9 and TRBJ2-5, with D perhaps matching TRBD2 (6 bases). With 5 bases removed from V and 5 bases from J, the gap between germline ends came to 21 bases. CDR3 length equals 16 residues. Per germline, CDR1 SEHNR and CDR2 FQNEAQ (reference sequence). This CDR3 is CASSALGQRVSETQYF. The CDR3 DNA reads as TGTGCCAGCAGCGCTTTAGGTCAGCGGGTCTCCGAGACCCAGTACTTC.

The chain combines TRBV7-2 with TRBJ1-5, with a tentative D call TRBD1 (5 bases). CDR3 size: 13 residues. Trimming removed 5 bases from V and 3 bases from J, with 8 bases in between. Germline V gives CDR1 SGHTA, CDR2 FQGNSA. The CDR3 DNA reads as TGTGCCAGCAGCCCAGGGTCCAATCAGCCCCAGCATTTT. Translating it yields CASSPGSNQPQHF.

The gene calls are TRBV6-1 and TRBJ2-7; 7 nucleotides agree with TRBD1. Trimming at V came to 7 bases and at J to 0 bases, leaving 6 bases not matched to a gene. CDR3 size: 14 residues. Germline V gives CDR1 MNHNS, CDR2 SASEGT. The CDR3 is CASTPTGSSYEQYF. DNA for the CDR3: TGTGCCAGCACCCCGACAGGGTCCTCCTACGAGCAGTACTTC.

This chain joins TRBV15 and TRBJ1-2; D not resolved. Trimming took 8 bases from V and 4 from J, leaving 11 bases between them. Germline V gene lookup returns CDR1 LNHNV and CDR2 YYDKDF (reference sequence). This CDR3 region has 12 residues. CDR3 in amino acids: CATADRGYGYTF. The CDR3 DNA sequence: TGTGCCACCGCGGACCGAGGCTATGGCTACACCTTC.

This clone was detected a few times. The genes are TRBV9 and TRBJ1-2, with a possible D match to TRBD1 (5 bases). CDR1 and CDR2 from the germline V gene are SGDLS and YYNGEE. The ends were cut back, 0 bases at V and 4 bases at J, with 10 bases in the middle. The CDR3 length is 14 residues. The DNA for the CDR3 is TGTGCCAGCAGCGTAGGGGTAGGGACCTATGGCTACACCTTC. Translation: CASSVGVGTYGYTF.

The chain employs TRBV19 and TRBJ1-2; unclear D gene. Trimming stripped 7 bases from V and 3 bases from J, with 12 bases between. CDR3 length: 13 amino acids. The germline gives CDR1 LNHDA, CDR2 SQIVND (reference sequence). CDR3 region: CASTLSSDYGYTF. In DNA, the CDR3 is TGTGCCAGTACCCTTTCAAGCGACTATGGCTACACCTTC.

The rearrangement links TRBV5-1 to TRBJ2-3; 15 bases agree with TRBD2. Germline CDR1 is SGHRS and CDR2 is YFSETQ. V shed 4 bases and J 2 bases; nucleotides not matched to a gene: 5. The CDR3 is 17 amino acids. DNA for the CDR3: TGCGCCAGCAGCCCTGGACTAGCGGGGGGGTCCACAGATACGCAGTATTTT. Translating gives CASSPGLAGGSTDTQYF.

V is TRBV2 and J is TRBJ2-1, with a weak D call TRBD2 (7 bases). V lost 2 bases, J lost 4 bases, and 12 bases lay in between. CDR3 length: 15 residues. Germline assignment: CDR1 SNHLY and CDR2 FYNNEI. The CDR3 spells CASSEWRGPYNEQFF. The CDR3 coding sequence is TGTGCCAGCAGTGAATGGCGGGGGCCTTACAATGAGCAGTTCTTC.

This clone showed up just a few times. This chain links TRBV30 with TRBJ1-5; 8 bases line up with TRBD1. Trimming removed 0 bases from V and 5 bases from J; junction bases left unmatched: 6. Germline V gene sequence: CDR1 GTSNPN, CDR2 SVGIG (reference sequence). The CDR3 has 15 amino acids. The CDR3 reads CAWSVPGTGYQPQHF. CDR3 DNA: TGTGCCTGGAGTGTACCTGGGACAGGCTATCAGCCCCAGCATTTT.

As DNA, the CDR3 is TGTGCCAGCGGGGAAGGAGGCTCCTACGAGCAGTACTTC. Amino acid sequence: CASGEGGSYEQYF. This chain uses TRBV6-5 with TRBJ2-5; TRBD2 might be the D (5 bases). The J call is uncertain, as TRBJ2-7 better fits the DNA end. The CDR3 has 13 amino acids. Per the germline V gene, CDR1 is MNHEY and CDR2 is SVGAGI.

This clone has just one count. The chain recombines TRBV29-1 with TRBJ2-3; D uncertain. CDR3 length: 14 residues. The germline V gene encodes CDR1 SQVTM and CDR2 ANQGSEA. The V gene lost 4 bases and the J gene lost 0 bases, with 11 bases spanning the gap. The CDR3 region is CSVGAATSTDTQYF. The CDR3 DNA sequence: TGCAGCGTTGGGGCAGCCACTAGCACAGATACGCAGTATTTT.

The rearrangement links TRBV29-1 to TRBJ1-2, with D possibly matching TRBD1 (6 bases). V was trimmed by 7 bases and J by 7 bases, leaving 16 bases between them. The CDR3 is 12 amino acids. Germline CDR1 is SQVTM and CDR2 is ANQGSEA. CDR3 bases: TGCAGCGGACGCGGGGGCGCCGGTGGCTACACCTTC. Residues: CSGRGGAGGYTF.

This clone has more than one count but fewer than ten. V gene TRBV6-1 combines with J gene TRBJ1-1; TRBD1 is a possible D gene (6 bases). The germline V and J ends were trimmed by 4 bases and 5 bases, with 14 bases remaining between them. The CDR3 consists of 14 residues. CDR1 and CDR2 from the germline V gene are MNHNS and SASEGT. The CDR3 region is CASSVQGGWTEAFF. The CDR3 DNA is TGTGCCAGCAGTGTTCAAGGGGGGTGGACTGAAGCTTTCTTT.

Only a few counts were recorded for this clone. In the same sample, other DNA sequences code for this CDR3. The chain uses TRBV30 and TRBJ2-7; D possibly corresponds to TRBD1 (6 bases). Germline CDR1 reads GTSNPN; CDR2 reads SVGIG (reference sequence). V was shortened by 3 bases and J by 4 bases, with 10 bases between the two germline ends. The CDR3 contains 12 residues. CDR3 residues: CAWRRGSYEQYF. The CDR3 DNA is TGTGCCTGGAGAAGGGGGTCGTACGAGCAGTACTTC.

This sequence joins TRBV19 and TRBJ2-1; 10 positions agree with TRBD2. CDR3 length: 16 amino acids. Germline loops: CDR1 LNHDA, CDR2 SQIVND (reference sequence). With 2 bases clipped from V and 3 bases from J, the junction kept 4 bases outside the gene matches. CDR3 protein: CASSISGGADYNEQFF. The DNA for the CDR3 is TGTGCCAGTAGTATAAGCGGGGGGGCCGACTACAATGAGCAGTTCTTC.

This clone occurred once. The CDR3 region has the DNA TGTGCCAGCAGCTTGGGCCCGGGTACCGGGGAGCTGTTTTTT. This encodes CASSLGPGTGELFF. The rearrangement joins TRBV5-6 to TRBJ2-2, with no clear D. Trimming took off 0 bases at V and 5 bases at J, with 8 bases between the two ends. There are 14 residues in the CDR3. In germline, CDR1 is SGHDT, CDR2 YYEEEE.

The chain recombines TRBV19 with TRBJ1-1; weak D call: TRBD1 (5 bases). Trimming shortened V by 5 bases and J by 2 bases, and 18 bases separated the two germline ends. Germline loops: CDR1 LNHDA, CDR2 SQIVND (reference sequence). The CDR3 is made up of 16 amino acids. The CDR3 reads CASSGVRGAKNTEAFF. The CDR3, as DNA: TGTGCCAGTAGTGGAGTCAGAGGGGCGAAAAACACTGAAGCTTTCTTT.

The chain couples TRBV6-1 to TRBJ1-2; 8 bases map to TRBD1. The CDR3 is 14 amino acids. J lost 0 bases, V lost 5 bases, and 2 bases had no gene match. From germline, CDR1 is MNHNS and CDR2 SASEGT. The CDR3 bases are TGTGCCAGCAGTCAGGGGGCCGCTAACTATGGCTACACCTTC. This encodes CASSQGAANYGYTF.

This clone showed up just a few times. The chain combines TRBV6-5 with TRBJ2-7, with D maybe TRBD1 (6 bases). Germline assignment: CDR1 MNHEY and CDR2 SVGAGI. This CDR3 region has 15 residues. With 8 bases removed from V and 3 bases from J, the gap between germline ends came to 20 bases. This CDR3 is CASQVPGAGFYEQYF. In DNA form, the CDR3 reads TGTGCCAGCCAAGTTCCAGGGGCAGGATTCTACGAGCAGTACTTC.